Following are 8 T cell receptor beta chains from one sample sequenced in a study of cytomegalovirus exposure and HLA in healthy donors. PCR was performed using 60 Vbeta and 13 Jbeta primers. Using immunoSEQ multiplex PCR, the repertoire was profiled, and TCRdb retains in-frame clones only, with some absent. Among 50,000 to 75,000 clones listed, about four fifths were seen once. Material for sequencing was PBMCs. The source of these receptors is a man younger than 45 in good health and CMV-seropositive.

This clone was seen a handful of times. The chain carries TRBV28 and TRBJ1-1; tentative D call: TRBD1 (5 bases). The length of the CDR3 is 11 residues. Germline V gene data show CDR1 as MDHEN and CDR2 as SYDVKM. Trimming stripped 8 bases from V and 10 bases from J, with 14 bases between. CDR3 DNA sequence: TGTGCCAGCCTAACTTCTAGGGGAGCTTTCTTT. This encodes CASLTSRGAFF.

This chain joins TRBV5-6 and TRBJ2-5; tentatively, D is TRBD1 (5 bases). Trimming removed 0 bases from V and 13 bases from J, with 10 bases in between. Per germline, CDR1 SGHDT and CDR2 YYEEEE. This CDR3 has 11 residues. The CDR3 nucleotides are TGTGCCAGCAGCTTGGGCGACAGCAGGTACTTC. This codes for CASSLGDSRYF.

The CDR3 loop reads CASSPSGHYNEQFF. In DNA, the CDR3 is TGTGCCAGCAGCCCCTCGGGACACTACAATGAGCAGTTCTTC. The chain combines TRBV7-9 with TRBJ2-1, with a tentative D call TRBD1 (6 bases). The germline V gene has CDR1 SEHNR and CDR2 FQNEAQ (reference sequence). This CDR3 has 14 residues. V lost 5 bases and J 3 bases, leaving 11 bases between the germline ends.

A few counts support this clone. V usage is TRBV4-3 and J usage is TRBJ2-4; TRBD2 agrees at 9 bases. The CDR3 consists of 17 residues. After removal of 0 bases from V and 8 bases from J, the junction contained 11 bases not matched to a gene. CDR1 LGHNA and CDR2 YSLEER come from the germline V gene. This CDR3 is CASSQDSGGARVDIQYF. The CDR3 DNA reads as TGCGCCAGCAGCCAAGATAGCGGGGGCGCTCGTGTCGACATTCAGTACTTC.

The rearrangement joins TRBV5-1 to TRBJ2-2, with D perhaps matching TRBD1 (6 bases). This CDR3 has 16 residues. V lost 7 bases and J lost 0, with 16 bases in between. The V gene's germline CDR1 is SGHRS and CDR2 YFSETQ. This CDR3 reads CASETTGSANTGELFF. CDR3 DNA: TGCGCCAGCGAGACGACAGGATCCGCGAACACCGGGGAGCTGTTTTTT.

The chain uses TRBV28 and TRBJ2-7; D is perhaps TRBD2 (6 bases). From germline, CDR1 is MDHEN and CDR2 SYDVKM. The CDR3 consists of 16 residues. V lost 4 bases and J lost 4, with 20 bases in between. In nucleotides, the CDR3 is TGTGCCAGCAGTTCCCCCTGGTCGGGGGTTGGGTACGAGCAGTACTTC. Translated: CASSSPWSGVGYEQYF.

This clone was found a few times. V gene TRBV28 combines with J gene TRBJ1-1, with D unclear. The CDR3 loop spans 11 amino acids. With 7 bases removed from V and 1 base from J, the gap between germline ends came to 4 bases. Per germline, CDR1 MDHEN and CDR2 SYDVKM. The CDR3 nucleotides are TGTGCCAGCACCCAGAACACTGAAGCTTTCTTT. This codes for CASTQNTEAFF.

In its sample, this clone was seen a few times. J is TRBJ2-5 and V is TRBV6-5; 8 bases agree with TRBD2. V shed 5 bases and J 7 bases; nucleotides not matched to a gene: 9. Germline CDR1 and CDR2: MNHEY and SVGAGI. CDR3 length: 14 residues. DNA for the CDR3: TGTGCCAGCAGTAGCGGGGGCCCAAAAGGGACCCAGTACTTC. Its translation is CASSSGGPKGTQYF.